The 10 T cell receptor beta chains in this list originate from one sample, sequenced in a study of regulatory T cells in long-lasting Graves disease (dated by TCRdb to about 2021). Receptors were amplified or captured by multiplex PCR. Sequencing used an Illumina HiSeq 4000. To build TCR beta libraries, CDR3 regions were amplified by Arm-PCR using iRepertoire HTBI primers. The raw public data were reprocessed by TCRdb itself: fastp quality trimming at Q25, MiXCR clonotype calling, in-frame beta chains only. All rows with the same CDR3 protein become a single entry with the most common DNA and genes. The sample has under 800,000 distinct CDR3 sequences on record, 16% of them singletons. The ten largest clones take up about 18% of the sample. The time point label for this specimen denotes: newly diagnosed GD, antithyroid drugs for less than 3 months. For both TCR sequencing and RNA sequencing, RNA was extracted from PBMCs using TRIzol.

This same sample was also taken into another study, of T cells in Graves' hyperthyroidism and ophthalmopathy.

Sample: peripheral blood mononuclear cells (PBMCs), taken at new diagnosis, from a patient treated with antithyroid drugs. Receptors were obtained from a woman in her twenties or thirties with Graves disease. Donor details come from another sample of the same person, matched by shared clones.

This clonotype came up many times. The chain employs TRBV7-8 and TRBJ2-1, with 10 bases fitting TRBD1. Germline trimming cut 5 bases from V and 8 bases from J; bases unmatched to any gene: 9. The CDR3 totals 15 residues. Germline CDR1 is SGHVS and CDR2 is FQNEAQ. The CDR3 nucleotides read TGTGCCAGCAGCCAGGGACAGGGGTTTACGGATGAGCAGTTCTTC. Residues: CASSQGQGFTDEQFF.

The rearrangement uses TRBV20-1 and TRBJ2-1; TRBD2 agrees at 9 bases. The CDR3 contains 17 residues. Looked up from germline, CDR1 is DFQATT and CDR2 is SNEGSKA (reference sequence). The trim removed 6 bases at V and 4 bases at J, leaving 16 bases unmatched. The CDR3 reads CSAATGGRAGAYNEQFF. CDR3 in DNA: TGCAGTGCCGCCACTGGCGGGAGGGCCGGGGCTTACAATGAGCAGTTCTTC.

This clonotype has ten or more counts. The V gene is TRBV20-1, the J gene TRBJ2-4; D is undetermined. V shed 2 bases and J shed 0 bases, with 11 bases lying between them. In germline, CDR1 is DFQATT, CDR2 SNEGSKA (reference sequence). This CDR3 is 15 amino acids long. CDR3 loop: CSARYGELAKNIQYF. CDR3 sequence (DNA): TGCAGTGCTAGATATGGGGAACTAGCCAAAAACATTCAGTACTTC.

This chain links TRBV19 with TRBJ1-2; maybe TRBD1 (5 bases). The germline V and J ends were trimmed by 6 bases and 5 bases, with 16 bases remaining between them. Germline values: CDR1 LNHDA, CDR2 SQIVND (reference sequence). This CDR3 has 14 amino acids. Here the CDR3 reads CASRSRQGAYGYTF. The CDR3 DNA is TGTGCCAGTAGATCCCGCCAGGGTGCATATGGCTACACCTTC.

In this sample, this clonotype turned up many times. The chain uses TRBV7-2 and TRBJ2-5; 10 nucleotides align to TRBD2. Germline CDR1 reads SGHTA; CDR2 reads FQGNSA. V lost 6 bases and J lost 3; bases outside the gene matches: 13. The CDR3 length is 17 residues. In nucleotides, the CDR3 is TGTGCCAGCAGTCCCCCCGGACTAGCGGTCATGAAAGAGACCCAGTACTTC. This translates into CASSPPGLAVMKETQYF. Full variable domain (missing parts from reference TRBV7-2 and TRBJ2-5): GAGVSQSPSNKVTEKGKDVELRCDPISGHTALYWYRQSLGQGLEFLIYFQGNSAPDKSGLPSDRFSAERTGGSVSTLTIQRTQQEDSAVYLCASSPPGLAVMKETQYFGPGTRLLVL.

In its sample, this clonotype was seen a few times. The chain has TRBV20-1 and TRBJ1-5; 7 positions agree with TRBD1. This CDR3 spans 17 amino acids. After removal of 0 bases from V and 3 bases from J, the junction contained 11 bases not matched to a gene. Germline CDR1 DFQATT, CDR2 SNEGSKA (reference sequence). Written as DNA, the CDR3 is TGCAGTGCTAGAGAGGAGGTACTAGGGGGCTTCAATCAGCCCCAGCATTTT. Translated: CSAREEVLGGFNQPQHF.

This clonotype has ten or more counts. At one end the junction does not follow the germline gene, possibly because of a read error. V and J are TRBV7-2 and TRBJ2-7; a weak D match, TRBD1 (6 bases). Per the germline V gene, CDR1 is SGHTA and CDR2 is FQGNSA. This CDR3 has 14 residues. The CDR3 sequence is CASSLGHSSYEQYF. CDR3 DNA: TGCGCCAGCAGCTTGGGACATTCCTCCTACGAGCAGTACTTC.

This chain links TRBV4-1 with TRBJ1-1; perhaps TRBD1 as D (6 bases). This CDR3 has 18 amino acids. Germline CDR1 and CDR2: MGHRA and YSYEKL. V was shortened by 0 bases and J by 1 base, with 18 bases between the two germline ends. CDR3 DNA sequence: TGCGCCAGCAGCCAAGAAGCTGGAAGGGTAGGGGGGAACACTGAAGCTTTCTTT. It specifies CASSQEAGRVGGNTEAFF.

This chain links TRBV19 with TRBJ2-1; 8 nucleotides line up with TRBD2. This CDR3 is 16 amino acids long. The junction had 9 bases not matched to a gene; V was cut back by 8 bases and J by 0 bases. The germline gives CDR1 LNHDA, CDR2 SQIVND (reference sequence). CDR3 sequence reads: CASRSPGGSSYNEQFF. The CDR3 DNA sequence: TGTGCCAGTCGCTCTCCGGGGGGGAGCTCCTACAATGAGCAGTTCTTC.

The chain recombines TRBV3-1 with TRBJ1-1; D is unclear. The CDR3 spans 13 residues. Germline V gene lookup returns CDR1 LGHDT and CDR2 YNNKEL (reference sequence). Trimming removed 1 base from V and 8 bases from J, with 11 bases in between. The CDR3 is CASSQGVSREAFF. CDR3 in DNA: TGTGCCAGCAGCCAAGGGGTGTCCAGGGAAGCTTTCTTT.